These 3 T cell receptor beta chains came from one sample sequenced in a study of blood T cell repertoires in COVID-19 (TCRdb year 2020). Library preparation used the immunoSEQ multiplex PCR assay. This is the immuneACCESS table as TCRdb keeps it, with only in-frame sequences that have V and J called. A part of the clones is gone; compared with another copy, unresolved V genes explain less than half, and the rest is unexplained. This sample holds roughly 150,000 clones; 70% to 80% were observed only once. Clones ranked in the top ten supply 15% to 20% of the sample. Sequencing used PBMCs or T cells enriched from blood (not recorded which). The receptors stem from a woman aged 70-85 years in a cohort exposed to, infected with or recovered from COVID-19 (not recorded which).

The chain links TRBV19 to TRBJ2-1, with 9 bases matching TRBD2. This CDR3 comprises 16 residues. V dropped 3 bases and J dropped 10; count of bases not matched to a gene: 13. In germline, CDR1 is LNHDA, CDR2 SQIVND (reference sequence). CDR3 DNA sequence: TGTGCCAGTAGTATGGGGGCGGGAGGGGGTTCTTGGGAGCAGTTCTTC. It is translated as CASSMGAGGGSWEQFF.

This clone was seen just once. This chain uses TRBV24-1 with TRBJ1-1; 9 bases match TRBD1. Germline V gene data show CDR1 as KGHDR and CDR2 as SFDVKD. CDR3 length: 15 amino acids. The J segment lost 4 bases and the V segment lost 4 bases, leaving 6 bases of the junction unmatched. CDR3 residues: CATSDSTTGGTEAFF. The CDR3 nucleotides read TGTGCCACCAGTGACTCTACGACAGGGGGCACTGAAGCTTTCTTT.

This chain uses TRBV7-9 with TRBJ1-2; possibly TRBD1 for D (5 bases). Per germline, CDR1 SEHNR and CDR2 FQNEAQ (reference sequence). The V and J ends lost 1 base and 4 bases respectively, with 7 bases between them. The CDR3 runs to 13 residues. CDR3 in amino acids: CASSLGGVYGYTF. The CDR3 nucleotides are TGTGCCAGCAGCTTAGGGGGGGTCTATGGCTACACCTTC.